This is a list of T cell receptor beta chains from one sample in a study of T cell responses to AZD1222 COVID-19 vaccine. Data came from immunoSEQ multiplex PCR; TCRdb stores just in-frame clones and leaves some out. The data show just over 150,000 clones, over 75% seen once. The source material was peripheral blood, sampled on day 0 of AZD1222 vaccination. The receptors stem from an adult in good health. CDR3s include the opening cysteine and the closing phenylalanine or tryptophan. A D gene is named only where the DNA matches it firmly. The listing skips clone size in some rows; elsewhere it reads once, few, many or a size class.

CDR3aa | CDR3nt | v_gene | d_gene | j_gene | abundance
CASSLFAPVSSVYEQYF | TGTGCCAGCAGCTTGTTTGCCCCCGTTTCTAGTGTCTACGAGCAGTACTTC | TRBV5-5 | . | TRBJ2-7 | .
CASSQGVTGNYGYTF | TGTGCCAGCAGCCAGGGGGTTACAGGGAACTATGGCTACACCTTC | TRBV7-9 | TRBD1 | TRBJ1-2 | .
CASSFPRKGPIEAFF | TGTGCCAGCAGTTTCCCCCGGAAGGGGCCGATTGAAGCTTTCTTT | TRBV28 | . | TRBJ1-1 | .
CASSIVGQRSYNEQFF | TGTGCCAGTAGTATAGTGGGACAGCGCTCCTACAATGAGCAGTTCTTC | TRBV19 | TRBD1 | TRBJ2-1 | .
CASSSKDRQNEKLFF | TGTGCCAGCAGCTCTAAAGACAGGCAAAATGAAAAACTGTTTTTT | TRBV5-4 | . | TRBJ1-4 | .
CASSVGYQGKMETQYF | TGTGCCAGCAGCGTAGGGTATCAGGGGAAAATGGAGACCCAGTACTTC | TRBV9 | . | TRBJ2-5 | .
CASSPDGYSTSPLHF | TGTGCCAGCAGCCCCGATGGGTATAGCACTTCACCCCTCCACTTT | TRBV7-3 | . | TRBJ1-6 | .
CATSTPRDRAEKLFF | TGTGCCACCAGCACCCCCCGGGACAGGGCCGAAAAACTGTTTTTT | TRBV15 | TRBD1 | TRBJ1-4 | .
CASGGQGGRTTEAFF | TGTGCCAGCGGAGGACAGGGAGGGAGGACCACTGAAGCTTTCTTT | TRBV6-5 | TRBD1 | TRBJ1-1 | .
CASSQEERLSEQFF | TGCGCCAGCAGCCAAGAAGAGCGGCTGAGCGAGCAGTTCTTC | TRBV4-1 | . | TRBJ2-1 | once
CASSLIENTEAFF | TGTGCCAGCAGCTTAATTGAAAACACTGAAGCTTTCTTT | TRBV7-3 | . | TRBJ1-1 | .
CASSLERTDTQYF | TGCGCCAGCAGCCTGGAACGCACAGATACGCAGTATTTT | TRBV4-3 | . | TRBJ2-3 | .
CASSATGAGNQPQHF | TGTGCCAGCAGCGCGACAGGGGCGGGCAATCAGCCCCAGCATTTT | TRBV28 | TRBD1 | TRBJ1-5 | once
CASSEAGGGQPQHF | TGTGCCAGCAGTGAGGCAGGGGGCGGTCAGCCCCAGCATTTT | TRBV6-1 | TRBD1 | TRBJ1-5 | .
CASSQVKVTEAFF | TGCGCCAGCAGCCAAGTCAAGGTCACTGAAGCTTTCTTT | TRBV4-1 | . | TRBJ1-1 | .
CAISDLNTEAFF | TGTGCCATCAGTGATTTGAACACTGAAGCTTTCTTT | TRBV10-3 | . | TRBJ1-1 | .
CASSSLIQQYF | TGTGCCAGCAGTTCCCTTATCCAGCAGTACTTC | TRBV6-2/TRBV6-3 | . | TRBJ2-7 | .
CASSPTIRRNYEQYF | TGTGCCAGCAGCCCCACTATCCGAAGGAACTACGAGCAGTACTTC | TRBV3-1/TRBV3-2 | . | TRBJ2-7 | .
CASSSRDRISGANVLTF | TGTGCCAGCAGCAGCCGGGACAGGATCTCTGGGGCCAACGTCCTGACTTTC | TRBV21-1 | . | TRBJ2-6 | .
CATNLAGTYNEQFF | TGTGCCACGAACCTAGCGGGAACATACAATGAGCAGTTCTTC | TRBV10-3 | TRBD2 | TRBJ2-1 | .
CASSQDFTEMVGELFF | TGTGCCAGCAGCCAAGATTTCACAGAAATGGTCGGGGAGCTGTTTTTT | TRBV3-1/TRBV3-2 | . | TRBJ2-2 | .
CASRGLAEIVNEQFF | TGTGCCAGCAGGGGACTAGCGGAAATAGTCAATGAGCAGTTCTTC | TRBV2 | TRBD2 | TRBJ2-1 | .
CASTTRNTEAFF | TGTGCCAGCACCACGAGGAACACTGAAGCTTTCTTT | TRBV3-1/TRBV3-2 | . | TRBJ1-1 | .
CASSVGPGQGYEQYF | TGTGCCAGTAGTGTTGGACCGGGACAGGGCTACGAGCAGTACTTC | TRBV19 | TRBD1 | TRBJ2-7 | .
CASRERNPTWEQYF | TGTGCCAGCAGGGAGCGGAACCCGACTTGGGAGCAGTACTTC | TRBV6-5 | . | TRBJ2-7 | .